These 22 T cell receptor beta chains share one sample of origin, sequenced in a study of blood T cells in healthy people across ages. A second PCR, run for about 7 to 11 cycles, used a sample-barcoded 5' primer plus a J-beta primer mix. TCRdb reprocessed the 5' RACE reads via MiXCR and lists one record per CDR3 protein. The sample has over 1,300,000 distinct CDR3 sequences, roughly 59% seen once; the top ten hold about 6.7%. Sequenced sample: blood. The receptors were gathered from a man aged 18-30 years in good health.

The chain links TRBV10-2 to TRBJ2-7; D is perhaps TRBD1 or TRBD2 (5 bases each). V lost 6 bases and J 5 bases, leaving 14 bases between the germline ends. CDR1 is WSHSY and CDR2 is SAAADI in the germline V gene. The CDR3 covers 13 residues. The CDR3 DNA follows: TGCGCCAGCAGGGGACCTAACACCCACGAGCAGTACTTC. Its protein is CASRGPNTHEQYF.

This clonotype has more than one count but fewer than ten. The rearrangement links TRBV20-1 to TRBJ2-7, with 8 bases that match TRBD2. The CDR3 is 14 residues long. Germline V gene data show CDR1 as DFQATT and CDR2 as SNEGSKA (reference sequence). The V segment lost 5 bases and the J segment 0 bases; nucleotides outside the gene matches: 6. CDR3 in DNA: TGCAGTGCTGGGGCACTAGCGGACTCCTACGAGCAGTACTTC. Translation: CSAGALADSYEQYF.

This clonotype was seen only a few times. In nucleotides, the CDR3 is TGTGCCAGCAGTTTTGGGACAGGTGGCGGCTACACCTTC. It encodes CASSFGTGGGYTF. This chain connects TRBV27 to TRBJ1-2, with 8 bases that match TRBD1. Unmatched junction bases numbered 5, after V lost 3 bases and J lost 8 bases. The CDR3 runs to 13 residues. Looked up from germline, CDR1 is MNHEY and CDR2 is SMNVEV (reference sequence).

The gene calls are TRBV7-6 and TRBJ2-1; 8 positions agree with TRBD1. The CDR3 covers 15 residues. The J segment lost 8 bases and the V segment lost 1 base, leaving 7 bases of the junction unmatched. Germline assignment: CDR1 SGHVS and CDR2 FNYEAQ. DNA for the CDR3: TGTGCCAGCAGCTTAGGTGCGGACAGGGTTGATGAGCAGTTCTTC. Protein product: CASSLGADRVDEQFF.

This chain uses TRBV11-3 with TRBJ2-3; a weak D match, TRBD2 (6 bases). V dropped 4 bases and J dropped 0 bases, with 14 bases sitting between them. In germline, CDR1 is SGHNT, CDR2 YENEEA. The CDR3 loop spans 16 amino acids. The CDR3 nucleotides read TGTGCCAGCAGCTCCCGTAGCGGACTCAGCACAGATACGCAGTATTTT. Its translation: CASSSRSGLSTDTQYF.

This sequence joins TRBV6-1 and TRBJ1-4, with a tentative D call TRBD1 (5 bases). There are 15 residues in the CDR3. Trimming shortened V by 7 bases and J by 0 bases, and 12 bases separated the two germline ends. The germline V gene encodes CDR1 MNHNS and CDR2 SASEGT. The CDR3 nucleotides read TGTGCCAGCACCTCCGTGGGGGCAACTAATGAAAAACTGTTTTTT. Translated: CASTSVGATNEKLFF.

The chain couples TRBV6-5 to TRBJ2-1; D not resolved. Trimming removed 6 bases at V and 3 bases at J, with 18 bases between. CDR1 is MNHEY and CDR2 is SVGAGI in the germline V gene. The CDR3 length is 16 residues. In nucleotides, the CDR3 is TGTGCCAGCAGCCTCAGCTTCCCCTTGAGCTACAATGAGCAGTTCTTC. It yields the protein CASSLSFPLSYNEQFF.

The chain combines TRBV20-1 with TRBJ2-5; D is unresolved. Judging by the DNA end, TRBJ2-7 fits better; the J call may be wrong. The CDR3 totals 12 residues. Germline V lookup: CDR1 DFQATT, CDR2 SNEGSKA (reference sequence). The CDR3, as DNA: TGCAGTGCTAGAGGGATAAACTACGAGCAGTACTTC. Its protein product is CSARGINYEQYF.

The chain carries TRBV6-2 or TRBV6-3 and TRBJ2-5; D is unclear. The DNA matches TRBJ2-7 better at its end, which makes the J call doubtful. Germline V gene sequence: CDR1 MNHEY, CDR2 SVGEGT. This CDR3 has 13 amino acids. The CDR3: CASTLHSSYEQYF. CDR3 DNA sequence: TGTGCCAGCACCTTGCATAGCTCCTACGAGCAGTACTTC.

The chain is built from TRBV7-2 and TRBJ1-2, with TRBD1 matching 8 bases. The CDR3 runs to 13 residues. The V and J ends lost 5 bases and 8 bases, in that order; junction bases with no gene match: 7. Germline CDR1 reads SGHTA; CDR2 reads FQGNSA. The CDR3 bases are TGTGCCAGCAGCGCTAGCAGGGGGCGAGGCTACACCTTC. It yields the protein CASSASRGRGYTF.

V gene TRBV29-1 combines with J gene TRBJ2-1; D unresolved. The CDR3 runs 10 residues. The germline V gene has CDR1 SQVTM and CDR2 ANQGSEA. V shed 4 bases and J shed 6 bases, with 4 bases lying between them. As DNA, the CDR3 is TGCAGCGTTGCGGTCAATGAGCAGTTCTTC. It is translated as CSVAVNEQFF.

This chain connects TRBV4-1 to TRBJ2-1; D ambiguous. This CDR3 has 13 residues. V was clipped by 1 base and J by 5 bases, with 6 bases between them. Germline CDR1 is MGHRA and CDR2 is YSYEKL. The DNA of the CDR3 is TGCGCCAGCAGCCAAGTTTTGGACAATGAGCAGTTCTTC. As protein: CASSQVLDNEQFF.

The chain carries TRBV4-1 and TRBJ2-7, with 9 bases lining up with TRBD1. Losses at the gene ends were 2 bases for V and 3 bases for J; bases not matched to a gene: 5. In germline, CDR1 is MGHRA, CDR2 YSYEKL. This CDR3 region has 15 residues. In DNA form, the CDR3 reads TGCGCCAGCAGCCAACTTCAGGACAGGGGCTACGAGCAGTACTTC. Translating gives CASSQLQDRGYEQYF.

The rearrangement links TRBV27 to TRBJ2-5, with 7 bases aligning to TRBD2. The CDR3 runs 16 residues. Germline V gene lookup returns CDR1 MNHEY and CDR2 SMNVEV (reference sequence). V was clipped by 1 base and J by 11 bases; unmatched bases: 16. The CDR3 sequence is CASSLYGGSAGNEQYF. The CDR3 DNA follows: TGTGCCAGCAGTTTATACGGCGGGAGCGCCGGGAATGAGCAGTACTTC.

This chain joins TRBV5-6 and TRBJ2-3; D is perhaps TRBD1 (6 bases). The ends were cut back, 0 bases at V and 2 bases at J, with 13 bases in the middle. Per the germline V gene, CDR1 is SGHDT and CDR2 is YYEEEE. The length of the CDR3 is 16 residues. DNA of the CDR3: TGTGCCAGCAGCTTGGACCCAGGGGAAGCCACAGATACGCAGTATTTT. Translating it yields CASSLDPGEATDTQYF.

The V and J genes are TRBV4-1 and TRBJ2-7; D may be TRBD1 or TRBD2 (5 bases each). Trimming stripped 2 bases from V and 4 bases from J, with 12 bases between. CDR1 and CDR2 from the germline V gene are MGHRA and YSYEKL. The CDR3 spans 14 residues. The DNA of the CDR3 is TGCGCCAGCAGCCAATACGGGGCCCAATACGAGCAGTACTTC. This encodes CASSQYGAQYEQYF.

The chain employs TRBV28 and TRBJ2-7, with D unclear. Trimming stripped 3 bases from V and 4 bases from J, with 10 bases between. The V gene's germline CDR1 is MDHEN and CDR2 SYDVKM. This CDR3 is 13 amino acids long. The DNA of the CDR3 is TGTGCCAGCAGTTTCTTGCCAGGTTACGAGCAGTACTTC. It is translated as CASSFLPGYEQYF. Supplemented by reference TRBV28 and TRBJ2-7, the full variable domain reads DVKVTQSSRYLVKRTGEKVFLECVQDMDHENMFWYRQDPGLGLRLIYFSYDVKMKEKGDIPEGYSVSREKKERFSLILESASTNQTSMYLCASSFLPGYEQYFGPGTRLTVT.

Concerning this clonotype: This clone may be a read error of a much larger clone one base away. The chain carries TRBV9 and TRBJ2-3, with a possible D match to TRBD1 (5 bases). Germline CDR1 reads SGDLS; CDR2 reads YYNGEE. Trimming removed 3 bases from V and 2 bases from J, with 7 bases in between. CDR3 length equals 13 residues. The chain's CDR3 is CASSDRNTDTQYF. Here the CDR3 DNA reads TGTGCCAGCAGCGACAGGAACACAGATACGCAGTATTTT.

The rearrangement uses TRBV10-1 and TRBJ2-5; 10 bases line up with TRBD2. Germline V gene lookup returns CDR1 WNHNN and CDR2 SYGVQD (reference sequence). The trim removed 4 bases at V and 11 bases at J, leaving 13 bases unmatched. The CDR3 runs to 15 residues. Written as DNA, the CDR3 is TGCGCCAGCAGTGGTAGCGGGGGGCTACCTTTGAAGCAGTACTTC. Translated, it gives CASSGSGGLPLKQYF.

In its sample, this clonotype was seen a few times. It may be a read error: a sequence one base away is much more abundant. The chain combines TRBV11-2 with TRBJ2-7; no firm D call. Deletions cut 5 bases from V and 3 bases from J, with 5 bases between. The CDR3 runs to 11 residues. Germline V CDR1 and CDR2: SGHAT, FQNNGV. The chain's CDR3 is CASSHYYEQYF. CDR3 in DNA: TGTGCCAGCAGCCACTACTACGAGCAGTACTTC.

The sample holds many counts of this clonotype. The V call is TRBV11-2, the J call TRBJ2-1; D gene ambiguous. CDR1 is SGHAT, CDR2 FQNNGV, per germline. V lost 2 bases to trimming and J lost 8 bases, with 1 base between them. CDR3 length: 10 amino acids. The CDR3 bases are TGTGCCAGCAGCTTACATGAGCAGTTCTTC. Protein product: CASSLHEQFF.

The sample holds a few counts of this clonotype. The V gene is TRBV20-1, the J gene TRBJ2-1; D perhaps matches TRBD2 (6 bases). V lost 4 bases and J 4 bases, leaving 17 bases between the germline ends. The CDR3 extends over 15 amino acids. Germline CDR1 reads DFQATT; CDR2 reads SNEGSKA (reference sequence). This CDR3 is CSATPYGGLYNEQFF. The CDR3 DNA is TGCAGTGCTACCCCCTATGGGGGACTTTACAATGAGCAGTTCTTC.